This T cell receptor beta chain was identified in a study of blood T cell repertoires in COVID-19. Whole-study context: Acute-phase and convalescent COVID-19 samples originated in the United States, Italy and Spain. PBMCs, B-cell-depleted T cells, or T cells were the source of the cDNA or gDNA that made up the material.

The count of this clone is one. Here immunoSEQ multiplex PCR was the method, and the copy in TCRdb shows in-frame clones only, minus some. Among just over 60,000 clones, 70% to 80% were seen once, and the ten largest hold roughly 18%. This CDR3 is 16 amino acids long. CDR1 and CDR2 from the germline V gene are SGHVS and FNYEAQ. V lost 0 bases, J lost 2 bases, and 4 bases stayed unmatched. V is TRBV7-6 and J is TRBJ2-1; TRBD2 agrees at 7 bases. Sequencing used peripheral blood. This receptor was taken from a man aged 60 to 75 with acute or convalescent COVID-19. CDR3 residues: CASSLAPAGAYNEQFF. CDR3 DNA: TGTGCCAGCAGCTTAGCGCCGGCGGGAGCCTACAATGAGCAGTTCTTC.